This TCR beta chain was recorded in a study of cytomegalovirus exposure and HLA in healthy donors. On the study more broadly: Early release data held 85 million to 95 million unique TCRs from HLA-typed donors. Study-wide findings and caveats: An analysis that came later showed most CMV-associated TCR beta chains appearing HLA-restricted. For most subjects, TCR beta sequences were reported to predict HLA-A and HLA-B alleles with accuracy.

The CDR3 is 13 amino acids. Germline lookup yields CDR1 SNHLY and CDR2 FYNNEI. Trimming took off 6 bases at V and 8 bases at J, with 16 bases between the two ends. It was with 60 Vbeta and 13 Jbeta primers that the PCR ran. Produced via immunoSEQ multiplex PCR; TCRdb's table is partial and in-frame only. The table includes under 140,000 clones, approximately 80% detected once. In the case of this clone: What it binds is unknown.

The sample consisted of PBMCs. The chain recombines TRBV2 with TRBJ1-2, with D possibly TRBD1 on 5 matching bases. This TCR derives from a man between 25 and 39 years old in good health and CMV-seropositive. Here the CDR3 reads CASSSRQLGGYTF. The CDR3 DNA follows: TGTGCCAGCAGCTCAAGACAGCTAGGCGGCTACACCTTC.